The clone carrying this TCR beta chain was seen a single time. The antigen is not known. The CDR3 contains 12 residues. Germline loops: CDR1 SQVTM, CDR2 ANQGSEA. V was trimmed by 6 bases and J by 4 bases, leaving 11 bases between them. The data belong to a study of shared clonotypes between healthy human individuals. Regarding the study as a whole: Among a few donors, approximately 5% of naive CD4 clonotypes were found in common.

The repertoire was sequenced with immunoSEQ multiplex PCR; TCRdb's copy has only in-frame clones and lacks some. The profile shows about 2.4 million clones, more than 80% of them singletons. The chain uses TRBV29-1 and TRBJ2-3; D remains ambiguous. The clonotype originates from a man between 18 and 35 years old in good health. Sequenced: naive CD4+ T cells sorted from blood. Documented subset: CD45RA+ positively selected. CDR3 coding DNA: TGCAGCGTCGCAGAAACGGCAGATACGCAGTATTTT. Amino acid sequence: CSVAETADTQYF.